The 5 T cell receptor beta chains reported below all come from one sample, sequenced in a study of shared T cell receptors in the human thymus. Profiled with immunoSEQ multiplex PCR; TCRdb holds only in-frame clones, not every one. The data show approximately 760,000 clones, 70% to 90% seen once. The same specimen was also included in a second study, on human thymus T cells.

Sequenced material: thymocytes. The origin of the receptors is a girl less than two years old with a congenital heart defect.

The rearrangement joins TRBV5-1 to TRBJ2-3; 7 positions agree with TRBD1. The V gene end was trimmed by 4 bases and the J gene end by 1 base; junction bases not matched to a gene: 9. In germline, CDR1 is SGHRS, CDR2 YFSETQ. CDR3 length equals 16 residues. CDR3 sequence: CASSLRRQGGTDTQYF. DNA for the CDR3: TGCGCCAGCAGCCTGAGGCGACAGGGTGGCACAGATACGCAGTATTTT.

This chain uses TRBV30 with TRBJ2-7; 8 bases line up with TRBD2. Per the germline V gene, CDR1 is GTSNPN and CDR2 is SVGIG (reference sequence). Trimming took 4 bases from V and 1 from J; bases not matched to a gene: 3. The CDR3 is made up of 13 amino acids. CDR3 DNA sequence: TGTGCCTGGACGGGGGGGCCTTCCTACGAGCAGTACTTC. Protein sequence: CAWTGGPSYEQYF.

The gene calls are TRBV28 and TRBJ1-2; the match to TRBD1 covers 8 bases. The V segment lost 5 bases and the J segment 5 bases; nucleotides outside the gene matches: 10. The germline V gene encodes CDR1 MDHEN and CDR2 SYDVKM. The CDR3 totals 15 residues. CDR3 protein: CASSPGQGGGYGYTF. The CDR3 coding sequence is TGTGCCAGCAGTCCAGGACAGGGTGGGGGTTATGGCTACACCTTC.

The chain links TRBV15 to TRBJ2-3, with 8 bases aligning to TRBD2. V gave up 2 bases and J gave up 6 bases; unmatched junction bases: 13. Germline CDR1 reads LNHNV; CDR2 reads YYDKDF (reference sequence). The CDR3 loop spans 17 amino acids. The CDR3 region has the DNA TGTGCCACCAGCAGATCCTCCCCTCTCGGGGGGGCTGATACGCAGTATTTT. Its translation: CATSRSSPLGGADTQYF.

The CDR3, as DNA: TGTGCCAGCAGCGCCGGGGGTTCTAGGAACACTGAAGCTTTCTTT. It codes for CASSAGGSRNTEAFF. The J gene is TRBJ1-1, the V gene TRBV13, with D perhaps TRBD1 (5 bases). Deletions cut 5 bases from V and 1 base from J, with 14 bases between. Per the germline V gene, CDR1 is PRHDT and CDR2 is FYEKMQ (reference sequence). The length of the CDR3 is 15 residues.